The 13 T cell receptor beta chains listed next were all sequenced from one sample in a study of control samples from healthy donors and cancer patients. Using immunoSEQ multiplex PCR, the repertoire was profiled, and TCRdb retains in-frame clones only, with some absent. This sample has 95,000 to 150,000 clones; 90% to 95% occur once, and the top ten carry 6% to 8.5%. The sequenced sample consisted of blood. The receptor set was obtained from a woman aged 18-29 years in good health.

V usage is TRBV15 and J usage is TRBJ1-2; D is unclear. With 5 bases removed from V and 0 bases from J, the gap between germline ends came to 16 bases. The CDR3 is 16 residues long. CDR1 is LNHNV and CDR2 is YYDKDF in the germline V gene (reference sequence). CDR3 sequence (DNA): TGTGCCACCAGCTCCATCCGAATTCTCTCTAACTATGGCTACACCTTC. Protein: CATSSIRILSNYGYTF.

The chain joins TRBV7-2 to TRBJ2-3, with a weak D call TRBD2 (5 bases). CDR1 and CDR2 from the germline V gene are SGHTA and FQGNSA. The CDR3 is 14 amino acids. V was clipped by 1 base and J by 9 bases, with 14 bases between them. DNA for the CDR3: TGTGCCAGCAGCTTAGGGTTAGCGCGAGAGACGCAGTATTTT. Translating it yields CASSLGLARETQYF.

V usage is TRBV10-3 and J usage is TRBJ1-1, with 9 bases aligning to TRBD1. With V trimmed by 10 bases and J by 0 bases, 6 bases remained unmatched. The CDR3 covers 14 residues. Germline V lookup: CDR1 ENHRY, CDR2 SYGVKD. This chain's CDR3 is CATWTGVLNTEAFF. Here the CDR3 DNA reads TGTGCCACCTGGACAGGGGTTCTGAACACTGAAGCTTTCTTT.

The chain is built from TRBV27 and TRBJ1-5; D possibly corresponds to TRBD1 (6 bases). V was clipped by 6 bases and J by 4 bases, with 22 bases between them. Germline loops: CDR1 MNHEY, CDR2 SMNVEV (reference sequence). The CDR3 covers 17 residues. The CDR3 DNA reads TGTGCCAGCAGCCCTACCCCAGGGGTGCTCACAAATCAGCCCCAGCATTTT. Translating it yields CASSPTPGVLTNQPQHF.

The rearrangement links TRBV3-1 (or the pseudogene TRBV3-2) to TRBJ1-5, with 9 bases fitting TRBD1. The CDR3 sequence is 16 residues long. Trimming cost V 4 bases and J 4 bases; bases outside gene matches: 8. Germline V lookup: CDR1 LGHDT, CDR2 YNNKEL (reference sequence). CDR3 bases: TGTGCCAGCAGCCGACCAGCCGGGACAGGGAATCAGCCCCAGCATTTT. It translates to CASSRPAGTGNQPQHF.

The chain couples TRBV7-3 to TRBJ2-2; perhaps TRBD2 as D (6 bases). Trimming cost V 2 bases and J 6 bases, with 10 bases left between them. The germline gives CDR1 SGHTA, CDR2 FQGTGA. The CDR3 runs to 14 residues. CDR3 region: CASSLDSGAGELFF. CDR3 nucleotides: TGTGCCAGCAGCTTAGATTCGGGGGCCGGGGAGCTGTTTTTT.

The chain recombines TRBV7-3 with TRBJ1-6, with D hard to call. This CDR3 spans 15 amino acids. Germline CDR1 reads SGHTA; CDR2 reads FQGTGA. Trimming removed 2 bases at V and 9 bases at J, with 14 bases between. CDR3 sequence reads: CASSLPGSECSPLHF. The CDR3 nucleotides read TGTGCCAGCAGCTTACCGGGGAGTGAGTGTTCACCCCTCCACTTT. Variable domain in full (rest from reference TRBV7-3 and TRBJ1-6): GAGVSQTPSNKVTEKGKYVELRCDPISGHTALYWYRQSLGQGPEFLIYFQGTGAADDSGLPNDRFFAVRPEGSVSTLKIQRTERGDSAVYLCASSLPGSECSPLHFGNGTRLTVT.

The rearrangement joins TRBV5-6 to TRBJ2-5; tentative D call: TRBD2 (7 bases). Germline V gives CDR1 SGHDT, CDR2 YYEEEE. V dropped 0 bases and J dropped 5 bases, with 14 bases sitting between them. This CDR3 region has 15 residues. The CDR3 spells CASSLEGGRIETQYF. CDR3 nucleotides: TGTGCCAGCAGCTTGGAGGGGGGGAGGATTGAGACCCAGTACTTC.

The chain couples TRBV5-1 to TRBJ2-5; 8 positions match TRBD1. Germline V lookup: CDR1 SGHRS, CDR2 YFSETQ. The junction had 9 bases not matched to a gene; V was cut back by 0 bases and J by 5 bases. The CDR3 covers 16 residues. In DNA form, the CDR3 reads TGCGCCAGCAGCTTGGACCCCGGACAGGGAAGGGAGACCCAGTACTTC. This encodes CASSLDPGQGRETQYF.

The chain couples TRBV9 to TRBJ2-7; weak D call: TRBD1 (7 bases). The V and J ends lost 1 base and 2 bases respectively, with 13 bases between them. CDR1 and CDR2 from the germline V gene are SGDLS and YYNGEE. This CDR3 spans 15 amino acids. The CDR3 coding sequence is TGTGCCAGCAGCGTATCTGGAGGGGGCACCTACGAGCAGTACTTC. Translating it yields CASSVSGGGTYEQYF.

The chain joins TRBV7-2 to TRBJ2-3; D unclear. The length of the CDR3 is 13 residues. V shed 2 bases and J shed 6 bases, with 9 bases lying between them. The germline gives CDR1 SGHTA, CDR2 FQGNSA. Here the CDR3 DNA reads TGTGCCAGCAGCTTATCGCCCGGGGATACGCAGTATTTT. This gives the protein CASSLSPGDTQYF.

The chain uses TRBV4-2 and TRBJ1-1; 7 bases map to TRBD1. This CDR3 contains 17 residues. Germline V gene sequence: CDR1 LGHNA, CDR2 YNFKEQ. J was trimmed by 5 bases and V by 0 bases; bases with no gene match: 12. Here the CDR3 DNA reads TGTGCCAGCAGCCAAGATCCGGGGACAGTAGGGAGGACTGAAGCTTTCTTT. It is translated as CASSQDPGTVGRTEAFF.

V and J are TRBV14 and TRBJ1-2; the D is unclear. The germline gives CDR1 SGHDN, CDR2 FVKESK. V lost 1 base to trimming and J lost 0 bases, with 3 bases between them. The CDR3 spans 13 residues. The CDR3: CASSQAANYGYTF. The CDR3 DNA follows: TGTGCCAGCAGCCAAGCAGCTAACTATGGCTACACCTTC.